The entry below describes one T cell receptor (beta chain). Some clones are missing from TCRdb's copy, which holds only in-frame ones; the method was immunoSEQ multiplex PCR. The profile shows some 300,000 clones, roughly 88% of them singletons. Germline CDR1 reads SGHAT; CDR2 reads FQNNGV. Trimming stripped 1 base from V and 6 bases from J, with 15 bases between. The CDR3 is 16 residues long. These data come from a study of blood T cell repertoires in COVID-19. The chain recombines TRBV11-2 with TRBJ1-4; D is perhaps TRBD1 (5 bases). The clonotype comes from a woman between 25 and 40 years old who had recovered from COVID-19. The sequencing input was peripheral blood. In DNA, the CDR3 is TGTGCCAGCAGCTTAGTAACCGGGGGAGGTGATGAAAAACTGTTTTTT. Translating it yields CASSLVTGGGDEKLFF. The full variable domain, with the rest looked up from reference TRBV11-2 and TRBJ1-4, is EAGVAQSPRYKIIEKRQSVAFWCNPISGHATLYWYQQILGQGPKLLIQFQNNGVVDDSQLPKDRFSAERLKGVDSTLKIQPAKLEDSAVYLCASSLVTGGGDEKLFFGSGTQLSVL.